The 21 T cell receptor beta chains presented below share a single source sample, sequenced in a study of OX40 agonist ivuxolimab in advanced cancers. Repertoires were generated with immunoSEQ multiplex PCR, while TCRdb's copy carries only in-frame clones and drops some. The repertoire holds 74,000 or so clones, with roughly 90% as singletons. This specimen consisted of CD4+ or CD8+ T cells sorted from blood, obtained in a trial of the OX40 agonist ivuxolimab. The source is an adult with an advanced solid tumor such as melanoma, head and neck, liver or kidney cancer.

The rearrangement links TRBV28 to TRBJ1-6; D is perhaps TRBD1 (5 bases). Germline loops: CDR1 MDHEN, CDR2 SYDVKM. V dropped 7 bases and J dropped 1 base, with 14 bases sitting between them. The CDR3 loop spans 16 amino acids. Here the CDR3 DNA reads TGTGCCAGCACTCCGACGGGGGGATCCTATAATTCACCCCTCCACTTT. Amino acids: CASTPTGGSYNSPLHF.

This clone occurred once. The gene calls are TRBV7-9 and TRBJ2-2, with a tentative D call TRBD2 (5 bases). Trimming stripped 3 bases from V and 6 bases from J, with 14 bases between. The CDR3 length is 15 residues. CDR1 and CDR2 (germline): SEHNR, FQNEAQ (reference sequence). CDR3 sequence (DNA): TGTGCCAGCAGCTTCGCGCGATACGGGGCCGGGGAGCTGTTTTTT. This gives the protein CASSFARYGAGELFF.

The chain recombines TRBV5-1 with TRBJ2-2, with TRBD2 identical over 9 bases. The CDR3 runs 15 residues. Germline V gene data show CDR1 as SGHRS and CDR2 as YFSETQ. Trimming at V came to 4 bases and at J to 7 bases, leaving 8 bases not matched to a gene. CDR3: CASSMIAGEGGELFF. CDR3 coding DNA: TGCGCCAGCAGCATGATAGCGGGAGAGGGCGGGGAGCTGTTTTTT.

The J gene is TRBJ1-1, the V gene TRBV2, with 8 bases that match TRBD1. Germline V gives CDR1 SNHLY, CDR2 FYNNEI. This CDR3 is 14 amino acids long. The V and J ends lost 4 bases and 1 base, in that order; junction bases with no gene match: 2. In nucleotides, the CDR3 is TGTGCCAGCAGTGGACAGGGGTCGAACACTGAAGCTTTCTTT. It codes for CASSGQGSNTEAFF. Full variable domain (remainder filled in from reference TRBV2 and TRBJ1-1): EPEVTQTPSHQVTQMGQEVILRCVPISNHLYFYWYRQILGQKVEFLVSFYNNEISEKSEIFDDQFSVERPDGSNFTLKIRSTKLEDSAMYFCASSGQGSNTEAFFGQGTRLTVV.

This clone showed up just a few times. The chain links TRBV7-2 to TRBJ2-3; D unclear. Germline assignment: CDR1 SGHTA and CDR2 FQGNSA. Trimming removed 5 bases at V and 2 bases at J, with 8 bases between. CDR3 length: 13 amino acids. This chain's CDR3 is CASSPYLTDTQYF. CDR3 nucleotide sequence: TGTGCCAGCAGCCCCTACCTCACAGATACGCAGTATTTT.

The J gene is TRBJ2-7, the V gene TRBV7-9; 8 bases are shared with TRBD1. The CDR3 is 13 amino acids. Trimming cost V 2 bases and J 9 bases; bases outside gene matches: 6. The germline CDR1 and CDR2 sequences are SEHNR and FQNEAQ (reference sequence). The CDR3 sequence is CASSLSQGAGQYF. CDR3 coding DNA: TGTGCCAGCAGCTTATCGCAGGGGGCCGGGCAGTACTTC. Supplemented by reference TRBV7-9 and TRBJ2-7, the full variable domain reads DTGVSQNPRHKITKRGQNVTFRCDPISEHNRLYWYRQTLGQGPEFLTYFQNEAQLEKSRLLSDRFSAERPKGSFSTLEIQRTEQGDSAMYLCASSLSQGAGQYFGPGTRLTVT.

The CDR3 DNA reads TGTGCCACCAGCAGGACCGGGACAGGGGGGTTTCACGAGCAGTACTTC. Its translation: CATSRTGTGGFHEQYF. This chain joins TRBV15 and TRBJ2-7; 11 nucleotides align to TRBD1. From germline, CDR1 is LNHNV and CDR2 YYDKDF (reference sequence). V lost 3 bases to trimming and J lost 5 bases; unmatched junction nucleotides: 9. The CDR3 extends over 16 amino acids. Using reference TRBV15 and TRBJ2-7 for the parts outside the CDR3, the full variable domain is DAMVIQNPRYQVTQFGKPVTLSCSQTLNHNVMYWYQQKSSQAPKLLFHYYDKDFNNEADTPDNFQSRRPNTSFCFLDIRSPGLGDTAMYLCATSRTGTGGFHEQYFGPGTRLTVT.

The CDR3 region is CASSSLWGDLLDTQYF. CDR3 in DNA: TGTGCCAGCAGCTCTCTCTGGGGAGACCTACTCGATACGCAGTATTTT. This chain connects TRBV7-9 to TRBJ2-3; possibly TRBD2 for D (5 bases). The CDR3 runs 16 residues. Germline values: CDR1 SEHNR, CDR2 FQNEAQ (reference sequence). V gave up 4 bases and J gave up 6 bases, with 20 bases separating them.

This clone was observed a handful of times. In DNA, the CDR3 is TGCAGCGTTGAGGAGGGTTACTATGGCTACACCTTC. Translating it yields CSVEEGYYGYTF. The V gene is TRBV29-1, the J gene TRBJ1-2, with D uncertain. Germline-derived CDR1 and CDR2 are SQVTM and ANQGSEA. The CDR3 runs 12 residues. Trimming took 3 bases from V and 3 from J, leaving 8 bases between them.

The chain joins TRBV19 to TRBJ1-4; possible D gene TRBD1, 5 bases. V was pared by 2 bases and J by 5 bases, with 15 bases between. This CDR3 is built from 16 residues. The germline gives CDR1 LNHDA, CDR2 SQIVND (reference sequence). CDR3 loop: CASSILGQRGNEKLFF. CDR3 nucleotides: TGTGCCAGTAGTATACTTGGACAAAGAGGGAATGAAAAACTGTTTTTT.

The chain recombines TRBV2 with TRBJ2-2; D remains ambiguous. The V end lost 5 bases, the J end lost 5 bases, and 12 bases lay between the germline ends. There are 14 residues in the CDR3. Germline CDR1 is SNHLY and CDR2 is FYNNEI. CDR3 protein: CASSSAPLTGELFF. The CDR3 region has the DNA TGTGCCAGCAGTTCCGCCCCGCTTACCGGGGAGCTGTTTTTT.

The rearrangement links TRBV29-1 to TRBJ2-5, with unresolved D. Trimming took 6 bases from V and 9 from J, leaving 20 bases between them. Germline CDR1 and CDR2: SQVTM and ANQGSEA. There are 13 residues in the CDR3. This CDR3 is CSVKGDWLEPQYF. The CDR3 DNA follows: TGCAGCGTCAAAGGAGATTGGCTTGAACCCCAGTACTTC. Based on the CDR3 plus reference TRBV29-1 and TRBJ2-5, the full variable domain is SAVISQKPSRDICQRGTSLTIQCQVDSQVTMMFWYRQQPGQSLTLIATANQGSEATYESGFVIDKFPISRPNLTFSTLTVSNMSPEDSSIYLCSVKGDWLEPQYFGPGTRLLVL.

This clone was seen a handful of times. The rearrangement links TRBV6-5 to TRBJ2-7, with 7 bases aligning to TRBD1. The germline V gene encodes CDR1 MNHEY and CDR2 SVGAGI. V was pared by 2 bases and J by 4 bases, with 8 bases of the junction left unmatched. The length of the CDR3 is 15 residues. CDR3 loop: CASSYDPTGIYEQYF. CDR3 bases: TGTGCCAGCAGTTACGATCCGACAGGGATATACGAGCAGTACTTC.

The rearrangement uses TRBV19 and TRBJ2-1; D remains ambiguous. V gave up 5 bases and J gave up 1 base, with 9 bases separating them. The CDR3 is 14 amino acids. Germline V CDR1 and CDR2: LNHDA, SQIVND (reference sequence). This chain's CDR3 is CASSVDKSYNEQFF. CDR3 sequence (DNA): TGTGCCAGTAGTGTCGACAAATCCTACAATGAGCAGTTCTTC.

The chain joins TRBV29-1 to TRBJ2-3; D ambiguous. This CDR3 is built from 12 residues. Trimming shortened V by 5 bases and J by 4 bases, and 10 bases separated the two germline ends. Per the germline V gene, CDR1 is SQVTM and CDR2 is ANQGSEA. CDR3 protein: CSVSRLSDTQYF. In DNA, the CDR3 is TGCAGCGTTTCCCGCTTATCAGATACGCAGTATTTT.

The chain recombines TRBV20-1 with TRBJ2-3; no clear D gene. This CDR3 comprises 11 residues. V was trimmed by 6 bases and J by 6 bases, leaving 10 bases between them. The germline CDR1 and CDR2 sequences are DFQATT and SNEGSKA (reference sequence). The CDR3 DNA reads TGCAGTGCCCCCCTAGGGGATACGCAGTATTTT. It specifies CSAPLGDTQYF.

The gene calls are TRBV6-6 and TRBJ2-7, with 7 bases aligning to TRBD1. The CDR3 has 15 residues. With V trimmed by 4 bases and J by 5 bases, 11 bases remained unmatched. CDR1 MNHNY and CDR2 SVGAGI come from the germline V gene (reference sequence). The CDR3 region has the DNA TGTGCCAGCAGTTTCTACGGACAGGCTCCGCACGAGCAGTACTTC. Translated: CASSFYGQAPHEQYF.

J is TRBJ1-2 and V is TRBV2, with D perhaps TRBD1 (6 bases). The germline V gene encodes CDR1 SNHLY and CDR2 FYNNEI. Trimming stripped 7 bases from V and 8 bases from J, with 11 bases between. This CDR3 spans 11 amino acids. The CDR3: CASNTDRGYTF. The CDR3 nucleotides are TGTGCCAGCAATACTGACAGGGGCTACACCTTC.

The chain carries TRBV6-6 and TRBJ1-6; a possible D gene is TRBD1 (5 bases). The ends were cut back, 2 bases at V and 10 bases at J, with 12 bases in the middle. Germline CDR1 is MNHNY and CDR2 is SVGAGI (reference sequence). This CDR3 region has 14 residues. CDR3 DNA: TGTGCCAGCAGTTACGGGGGGAGTGGATCACCCCTCCACTTT. It yields the protein CASSYGGSGSPLHF.

This clone is a singleton in its sample. CDR3 bases: TGTGCCAGCAGCAAAAGGAGTGGGCCCTCCTACAATGAGCAGTTCTTC. Encoded protein: CASSKRSGPSYNEQFF. The genes are TRBV21-1 and TRBJ2-1. TRBV21-1 is tagged as a pseudogene. The CDR3 is made up of 16 amino acids.

The chain employs TRBV15 and TRBJ1-1; D call uncertain. The CDR3 length is 15 residues. The germline CDR1 and CDR2 sequences are LNHNV and YYDKDF (reference sequence). Trimming shortened V by 8 bases and J by 1 base, and 17 bases separated the two germline ends. CDR3 nucleotide sequence: TGTGCCACCTCGACCCCTTATATGCGGAACACTGAAGCTTTCTTT. This sequence encodes CATSTPYMRNTEAFF.